This T cell receptor beta chain comes out of a study of blood T cell repertoires in COVID-19 (dated by TCRdb to the early 2020s). At the level of the whole study: Samples from collaborators originated in the United States, Italy and Spain and spanned both the acute and convalescent phases of COVID-19. The material from the prospective study consisted of cDNA or gDNA derived from T cells, B-cell-depleted T cells, or PBMCs. The dataset comprised deeply sampled blood TCRbeta repertoires from subjects exposed to, actively infected with, or recovered from COVID-19. The repertoires were released in a freely available public database intended as a resource for research on the immune response to SARS-CoV-2. The samples were drawn from two sources: the first 160 participants of the ongoing ImmuneRACE study, and over 950 subjects contributed by 6 global collaborators. Sample metadata almost always included a de-identified subject ID, COVID-19 status, age in years and sex. Where available, HLA class I and class II types were taken from metadata supplied by the sample provider and were not determined by assay-based typing.

Collaborating institutions collected whole blood in K2EDTA tubes following their own protocols. Collaborator samples were shipped for TCRbeta analysis as frozen whole blood, isolated PBMCs, or DNA extracted from either sample type. Study-wide findings and limitations: How much clinical and demographic metadata was included differed by source and by participant, and the metadata was provided uncurated.

Details on this clone: Its antigen has not been determined. Nothing much larger sits one base from this clone, and base qualities are not available.

TCRbeta CDR3 regions were amplified from genomic DNA by means of the immunoSEQ Assay, a bias-controlled multiplex PCR. The authors' analysis ran thus. The number of nucleated cells in each sample was estimated from the amplification of reference gene primers within the assay. To quantify the absolute abundance of each unique TCRbeta CDR3 rearrangement, sequence reads were collapsed and filtered. For each sample, productive Simpson clonality was calculated as the square root of Simpson's diversity index over productive rearrangements. The clones in this table, taken by TCRdb from immuneACCESS, are in-frame only. Not every clone is retained; where verified, under half of the shortfall comes from an unresolved V gene, and the cause of the rest is unknown. The V and J calls and clone size come from that table; D and trimming were worked out from the DNA. In this sample the table shows approximately 100,000 clones, about 80% of which occur a single time. The top ten constitute approximately 13% of the sample.

The CDR3 runs 14 amino acids, cysteine and phenylalanine included. Only CDR3 DNA is held: 42 bases, read in frame from base 1. Cut back by 2 bases and 4 bases, the V and J ends lie 11 bases apart. The germline V gene supplies CDR1 SGHTA and CDR2 FQGNSA. The rearranged segments are TRBV7-2 and TRBJ1-2; confidence is insufficient to name the D gene. The material sequenced was peripheral blood. The origin of this receptor is a human donor in a cohort sampled during active or convalescent COVID-19. The nucleotide sequence reads as follows: TGTGCCAGCAGCTTAAGTCCGGGGTTCTATGGCTACACCTTC. Its protein product is CASSLSPGFYGYTF.